Given below is one TCR beta chain in context. 13 Jbeta primers and 60 Vbeta primers were used for the PCR. This table comes from immunoSEQ multiplex PCR, and its TCRdb copy is limited to in-frame clones, with some not included. This table has about 50,000 clones, over 60% appearing once. This record comes from a study of cytomegalovirus exposure and HLA in healthy donors. The CDR3 spans 15 residues. Trimming took off 6 bases at V and 2 bases at J, with 13 bases between the two ends. CDR1 is MDHEN and CDR2 is SYDVKM in the germline V gene. Despite likely unrecorded immune exposures, the donors were nominally healthy at the time of sampling.

The source material was PBMCs. The chain combines TRBV28 with TRBJ1-4; no definite D call. This receptor was taken from a woman aged 35 to 49 in good health and CMV-seropositive. CDR3 nucleotide sequence: TGTGCCAGCAGCAACCTTCTAACGACTAATGAAAAACTGTTTTTT. This gives the protein CASSNLLTTNEKLFF. Complete variable domain (other parts from reference TRBV28 and TRBJ1-4): DVKVTQSSRYLVKRTGEKVFLECVQDMDHENMFWYRQDPGLGLRLIYFSYDVKMKEKGDIPEGYSVSREKKERFSLILESASTNQTSMYLCASSNLLTTNEKLFFGSGTQLSVL.